Each of the 5 T cell receptor beta chains below was sequenced from the same sample in a study of glioma-infiltrating T cells after dendritic cell vaccination. Profiled with immunoSEQ multiplex PCR; TCRdb holds only in-frame clones, not every one. This sample has tens of thousands of clones, with more than 65% found just once. The sample in question was blood, obtained before dendritic cell vaccination. The receptors were gathered from a human donor with glioblastoma.

The chain uses TRBV7-9 and TRBJ1-2; D may be TRBD1 (6 bases). The CDR3 totals 13 residues. V gave up 2 bases and J gave up 5 bases, with 9 bases separating them. Looked up from germline, CDR1 is SEHNR and CDR2 is FQNEAQ (reference sequence). The chain's CDR3 is CASSLRTEYGYTF. The CDR3 bases are TGTGCCAGCAGCTTAAGGACAGAATATGGCTACACCTTC.

This clone was picked up one time. The chain carries TRBV28 and TRBJ1-1, with D unresolved. The CDR3 consists of 15 residues. Trimming shortened V by 4 bases and J by 3 bases, and 15 bases separated the two germline ends. The germline V gene has CDR1 MDHEN and CDR2 SYDVKM. The CDR3 is CASSSPSRAYTEAFF. DNA of the CDR3: TGTGCCAGCAGTTCCCCCTCGAGGGCCTACACTGAAGCTTTCTTT.

The chain combines TRBV6-1 with TRBJ2-7, with TRBD1 as a possible D gene (6 bases). Germline-derived CDR1 and CDR2 are MNHNS and SASEGT. Trimming removed 3 bases from V and 7 bases from J, with 16 bases in between. The CDR3 length is 14 residues. The CDR3 spells CASSERTVGGEQYV. The CDR3 DNA sequence: TGTGCCAGCAGTGAGCGGACAGTTGGCGGAGAGCAGTACGTC.

This clone was observed a single time. This sequence joins TRBV6-6 and TRBJ1-5; TRBD1 agrees at 7 bases. The CDR3 is made up of 14 amino acids. Trimming at V came to 6 bases and at J to 7 bases, leaving 9 bases not matched to a gene. The germline CDR1 and CDR2 sequences are MNHNY and SVGAGI (reference sequence). CDR3 sequence reads: CASRVGGMGQPQHF. Written as DNA, the CDR3 is TGTGCCAGCAGAGTAGGGGGCATGGGACAGCCCCAGCATTTT.

The chain employs TRBV6-1 and TRBJ1-4; D ambiguous. V lost 0 bases and J lost 0, with 14 bases in between. Germline V gene sequence: CDR1 MNHNS, CDR2 SASEGT. The CDR3 spans 18 residues. The chain's CDR3 is CASSEANEWEATNEKLFF. CDR3 DNA sequence: TGTGCCAGCAGTGAAGCTAATGAGTGGGAGGCAACTAATGAAAAACTGTTTTTT.